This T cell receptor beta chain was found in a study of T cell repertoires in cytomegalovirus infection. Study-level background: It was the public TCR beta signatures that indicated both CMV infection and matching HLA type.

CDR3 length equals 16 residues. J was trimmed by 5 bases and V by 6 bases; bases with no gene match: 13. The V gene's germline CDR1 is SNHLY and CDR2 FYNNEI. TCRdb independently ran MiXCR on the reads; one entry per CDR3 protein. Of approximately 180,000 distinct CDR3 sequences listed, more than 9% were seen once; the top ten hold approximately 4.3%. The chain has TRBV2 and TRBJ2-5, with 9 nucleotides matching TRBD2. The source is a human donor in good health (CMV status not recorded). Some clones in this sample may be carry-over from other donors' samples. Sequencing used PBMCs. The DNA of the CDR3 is TGTGCCAGCAGCCTACCTAGCGGGGCTTTGGCCGAGACCCAGTACTTC. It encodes CASSLPSGALAETQYF. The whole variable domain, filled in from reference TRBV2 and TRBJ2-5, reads EPEVTQTPSHQVTQMGQEVILRCVPISNHLYFYWYRQILGQKVEFLVSFYNNEISEKSEIFDDQFSVERPDGSNFTLKIRSTKLEDSAMYFCASSLPSGALAETQYFGPGTRLLVL.